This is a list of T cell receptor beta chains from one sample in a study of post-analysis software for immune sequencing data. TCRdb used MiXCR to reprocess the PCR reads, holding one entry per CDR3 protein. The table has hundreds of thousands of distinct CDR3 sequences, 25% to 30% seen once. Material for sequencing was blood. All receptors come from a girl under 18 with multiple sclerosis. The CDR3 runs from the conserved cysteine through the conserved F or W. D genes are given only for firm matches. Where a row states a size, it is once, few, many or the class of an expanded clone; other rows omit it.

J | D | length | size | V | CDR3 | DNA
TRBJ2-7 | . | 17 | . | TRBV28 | CASSFSSQSNPSYEQYF | TGTGCCAGCAGTTTCTCCTCTCAGTCGAATCCATCCTACGAGCAGTACTTC
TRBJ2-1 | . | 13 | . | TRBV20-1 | CSPRQNSPDEQFF | TGCAGTCCCAGACAAAACAGTCCGGATGAGCAGTTCTTC
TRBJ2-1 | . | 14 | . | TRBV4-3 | CASSPFGGTDEQFF | TGCGCCAGCAGCCCATTCGGGGGTACCGATGAGCAGTTCTTC
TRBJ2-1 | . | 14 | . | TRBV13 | CASNLWISDNEQFF | TGTGCCAGCAACTTATGGATCTCCGACAATGAGCAGTTCTTC
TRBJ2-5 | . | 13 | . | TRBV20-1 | CSARDQGGETQYF | TGCAGTGCTAGAGATCAGGGCGGAGAGACCCAGTACTTC
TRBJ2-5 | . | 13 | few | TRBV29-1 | CSVDRNQEETQYF | TGCAGCGTTGACCGCAACCAGGAAGAGACCCAGTACTTC
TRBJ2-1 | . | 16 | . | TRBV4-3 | CASSQGYYADYNEQFF | TGCGCCAGCAGCCAGGGTTACTATGCCGACTACAATGAGCAGTTCTTC
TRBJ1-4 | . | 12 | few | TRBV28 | CATQVVGEKLFF | TGTGCCACCCAGGTGGTCGGTGAAAAACTGTTTTTT
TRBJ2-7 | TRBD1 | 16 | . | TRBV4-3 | CASSQDMGQRSNEQYF | TGCGCCAGCAGCCAAGACATGGGACAGCGCAGCAATGAGCAGTACTTC
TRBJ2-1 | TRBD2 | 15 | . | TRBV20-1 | CSASQLAGEFDEQFF | TGCAGTGCTAGCCAACTAGCGGGAGAGTTCGATGAGCAGTTCTTC
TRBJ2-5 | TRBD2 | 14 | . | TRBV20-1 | CSARRLAVGETQYF | TGCAGTGCTAGGAGGCTAGCGGTAGGAGAGACCCAGTACTTC
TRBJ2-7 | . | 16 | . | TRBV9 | CASSPSPGMPSYEQYF | TGTGCCAGCAGCCCCTCCCCGGGGATGCCGTCCTACGAGCAGTACTTC
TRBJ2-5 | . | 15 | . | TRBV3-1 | CASSQEGQRQETQYF | TGTGCCAGCAGCCAAGAAGGACAGAGACAAGAGACCCAGTACTTC
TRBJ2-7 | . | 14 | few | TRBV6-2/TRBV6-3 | CASSYSPGPYEQYF | TGTGCCAGCAGTTACTCTCCAGGGCCCTACGAGCAGTACTTC
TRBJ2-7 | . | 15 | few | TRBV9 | CASSPSGTRPYEQYF | TGTGCCAGCAGCCCCTCCGGGACCCGGCCCTACGAGCAGTACTTC
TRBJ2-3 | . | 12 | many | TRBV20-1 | CSARAVRDTQYF | TGCAGTGCTAGAGCCGTTCGAGATACGCAGTATTTT
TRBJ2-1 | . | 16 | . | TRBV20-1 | CSAPPDTGSSYNEQFF | TGCAGTGCCCCCCCCGATACGGGGAGCTCCTACAATGAGCAGTTCTTC
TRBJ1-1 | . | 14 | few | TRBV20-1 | CSARRGDRNTEAFF | TGCAGTGCTAGGAGAGGGGATCGGAACACTGAAGCTTTCTTT
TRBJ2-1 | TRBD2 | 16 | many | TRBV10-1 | CASSESAAGGRNEQFF | TGCGCCAGCAGTGAGTCGGCAGCGGGAGGGAGGAATGAGCAGTTCTTC
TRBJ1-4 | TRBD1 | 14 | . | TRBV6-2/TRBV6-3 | CASSYLRGKEKLFF | TGTGCCAGCAGTTACCTCAGGGGGAAAGAAAAACTGTTTTTT
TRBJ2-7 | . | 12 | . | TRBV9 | CATHRESGEQYF | TGTGCCACCCACAGGGAGTCGGGCGAGCAGTACTTC
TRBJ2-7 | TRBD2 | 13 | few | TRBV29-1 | CSGGGLGCHEQYF | TGCAGCGGCGGGGGTCTAGGTTGCCACGAGCAGTACTTC
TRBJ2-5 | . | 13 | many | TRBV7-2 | CASSLVPQETQYF | TGTGCCAGCAGCTTGGTACCCCAAGAGACCCAGTACTTC
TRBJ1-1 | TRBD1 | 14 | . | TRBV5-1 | CASSGDRGDTEAFF | TGCGCCAGCAGCGGGGACAGGGGCGACACTGAAGCTTTCTTT
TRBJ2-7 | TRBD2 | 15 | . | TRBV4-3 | CASSQASRESDEQYF | TGCGCCAGCAGCCAAGCCTCGCGGGAGTCGGACGAGCAGTACTTC
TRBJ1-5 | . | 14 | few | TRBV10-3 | CAIKGLGPNQPQHF | TGTGCCATCAAAGGGCTAGGGCCCAATCAGCCCCAGCATTTT
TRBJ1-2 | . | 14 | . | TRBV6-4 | CASMGEPGGYGYTF | TGTGCCAGCATGGGGGAGCCCGGCGGCTATGGCTACACCTTC
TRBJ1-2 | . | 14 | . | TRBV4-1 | CASGLGQQAYGYTF | TGCGCCAGCGGCCTGGGACAACAAGCTTATGGCTACACCTTC
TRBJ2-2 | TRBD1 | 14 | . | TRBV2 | CASIRTGNTGELFF | TGTGCCAGCATACGGACAGGGAACACCGGGGAGCTGTTTTTT
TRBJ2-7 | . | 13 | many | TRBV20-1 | CSASGGFSYEQYF | TGCAGTGCTAGCGGCGGGTTCTCCTACGAGCAGTACTTC
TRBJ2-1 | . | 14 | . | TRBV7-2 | CASSHPTGTPRQFF | TGTGCCAGCAGCCATCCGACAGGGACTCCTCGGCAGTTCTTC
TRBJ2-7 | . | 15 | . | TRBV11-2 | CASIPGGGVHYEQYF | TGTGCCAGCATCCCTGGGGGGGGCGTCCACTACGAGCAGTACTTC
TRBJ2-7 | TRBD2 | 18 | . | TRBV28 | CASSLLGEGSGSLYEQYF | TGTGCCAGCAGTTTATTAGGCGAGGGGAGCGGGAGTTTGTACGAGCAGTACTTC
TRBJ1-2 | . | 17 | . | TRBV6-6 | CASSYIGPVNGDYGYTF | TGTGCCAGCAGTTATATCGGCCCGGTAAATGGGGACTATGGCTACACCTTC
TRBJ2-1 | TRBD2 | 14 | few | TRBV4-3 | CASSQAGGPYEQFF | TGCGCCAGCAGCCAAGCGGGAGGGCCCTATGAGCAGTTCTTC
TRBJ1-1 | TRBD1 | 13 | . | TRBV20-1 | CSELKTGGVGAFF | TGCAGCGAACTGAAGACAGGGGGAGTGGGGGCTTTCTTT
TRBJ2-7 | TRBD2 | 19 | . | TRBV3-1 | CAGSQDREEGLLHRYEQYF | TGTGCCGGCAGCCAAGATAGAGAGGAGGGACTACTTCACCGGTACGAGCAGTACTTC
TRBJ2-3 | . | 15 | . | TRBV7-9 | CASSLTTGRKDTQYF | TGTGCCAGCAGCTTAACGACAGGGAGGAAAGATACGCAGTATTTT
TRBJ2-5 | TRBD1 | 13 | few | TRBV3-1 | CASSQGTGETQYF | TGTGCCAGCAGCCAAGGGACAGGGGAGACCCAGTACTTC
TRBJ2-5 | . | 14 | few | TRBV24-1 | CATSDFGAEETQYF | TGTGCCACCAGTGATTTCGGGGCAGAGGAGACCCAGTACTTC
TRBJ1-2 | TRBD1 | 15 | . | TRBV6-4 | CASSDTGTGVSGYTF | TGTGCCAGCAGTGACACCGGGACAGGGGTCTCGGGCTACACCTTC
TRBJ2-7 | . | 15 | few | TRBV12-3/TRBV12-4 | CASSFRGRETYEQYF | TGTGCCAGCAGTTTCAGGGGCAGAGAAACCTACGAGCAGTACTTC
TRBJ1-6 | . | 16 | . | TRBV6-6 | CASSSHLTRTGSPLHF | TGTGCCAGCAGTTCCCATCTGACCCGAACGGGGTCACCCCTCCACTTT